One TCR beta chain is described in this entry. The data are from a study of Graves' ophthalmopathy and Graves' hyperthyroidism. TCR beta CDR3 amplification used RNA transcripts. First-round RT-PCR employed HTBI primers, with a second-round multiplex PCR after it. Via MiXCR, TCRdb re-called the multiplex PCR reads, giving one row per CDR3 protein. The table records over a million distinct CDR3 sequences, 35% to 40% of them present only once. V lost 1 base and J 6 bases, leaving 17 bases between the germline ends. CDR1 and CDR2 from the germline V gene are SGDLS and YYNGEE. This CDR3 has 16 residues. Input material: peripheral blood or thyroid tissue (not recorded which). The chain employs TRBV9 and TRBJ1-5; D unclear. This receptor was identified in an adult man with Graves' hyperthyroidism. As DNA, the CDR3 is TGTGCCAGCAGCGTACCCAGGATCGGGAGTGGTCAGCCCCAGCATTTT. Protein: CASSVPRIGSGQPQHF.